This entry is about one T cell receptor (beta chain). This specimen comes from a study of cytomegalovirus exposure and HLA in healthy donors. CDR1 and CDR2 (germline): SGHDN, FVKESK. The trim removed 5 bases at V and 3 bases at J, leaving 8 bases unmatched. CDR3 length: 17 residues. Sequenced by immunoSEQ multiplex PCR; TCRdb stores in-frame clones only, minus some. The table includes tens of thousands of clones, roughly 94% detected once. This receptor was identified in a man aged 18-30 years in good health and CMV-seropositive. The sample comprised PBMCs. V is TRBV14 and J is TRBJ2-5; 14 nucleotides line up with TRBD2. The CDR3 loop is CASSKIWTSGRKETQYF. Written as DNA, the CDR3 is TGTGCCAGCAGCAAAATCTGGACTAGCGGGAGGAAAGAGACCCAGTACTTC.